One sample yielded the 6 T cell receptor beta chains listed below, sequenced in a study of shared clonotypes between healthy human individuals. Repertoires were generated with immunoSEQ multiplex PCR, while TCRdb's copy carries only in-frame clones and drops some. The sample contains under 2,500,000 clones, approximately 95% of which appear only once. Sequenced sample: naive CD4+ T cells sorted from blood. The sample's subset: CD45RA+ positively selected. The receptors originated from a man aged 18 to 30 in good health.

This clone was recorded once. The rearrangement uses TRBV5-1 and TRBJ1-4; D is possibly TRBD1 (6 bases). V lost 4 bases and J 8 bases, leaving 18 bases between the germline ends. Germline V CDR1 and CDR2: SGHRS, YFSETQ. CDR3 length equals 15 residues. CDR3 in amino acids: CASSRVAGVFEKLFF. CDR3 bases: TGCGCCAGCAGCCGAGTAGCAGGGGTATTCGAAAAACTGTTTTTT.

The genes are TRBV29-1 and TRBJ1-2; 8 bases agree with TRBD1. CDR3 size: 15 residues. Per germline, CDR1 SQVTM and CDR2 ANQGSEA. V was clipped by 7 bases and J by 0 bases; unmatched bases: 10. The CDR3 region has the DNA TGCAGCGCCTCCGGCGGACAGGGACCTAACTATGGCTACACCTTC. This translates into CSASGGQGPNYGYTF.

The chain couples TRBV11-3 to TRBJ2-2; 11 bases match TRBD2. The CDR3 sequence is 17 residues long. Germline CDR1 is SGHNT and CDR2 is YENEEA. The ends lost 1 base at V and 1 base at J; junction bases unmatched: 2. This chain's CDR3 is CASSLGLAGMNTGELFF. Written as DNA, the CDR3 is TGTGCCAGCAGCTTAGGACTAGCGGGAATGAACACCGGGGAGCTGTTTTTT.

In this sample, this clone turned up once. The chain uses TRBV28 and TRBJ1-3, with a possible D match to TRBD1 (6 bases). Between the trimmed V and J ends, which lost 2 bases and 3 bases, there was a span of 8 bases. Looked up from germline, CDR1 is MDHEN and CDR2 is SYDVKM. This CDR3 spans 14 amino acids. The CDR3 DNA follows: TGTGCCAGCAGTTTAAACAGGGATGGAAACACCATATATTTT. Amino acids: CASSLNRDGNTIYF. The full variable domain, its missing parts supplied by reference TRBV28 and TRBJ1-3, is DVKVTQSSRYLVKRTGEKVFLECVQDMDHENMFWYRQDPGLGLRLIYFSYDVKMKEKGDIPEGYSVSREKKERFSLILESASTNQTSMYLCASSLNRDGNTIYFGEGSWLTVV.

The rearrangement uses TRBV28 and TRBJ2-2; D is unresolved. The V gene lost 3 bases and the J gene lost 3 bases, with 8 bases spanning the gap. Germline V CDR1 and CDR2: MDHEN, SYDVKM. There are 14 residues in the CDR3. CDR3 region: CASSFVRYTGELFF. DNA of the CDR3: TGTGCCAGCAGTTTCGTCAGATACACCGGGGAGCTGTTTTTT.

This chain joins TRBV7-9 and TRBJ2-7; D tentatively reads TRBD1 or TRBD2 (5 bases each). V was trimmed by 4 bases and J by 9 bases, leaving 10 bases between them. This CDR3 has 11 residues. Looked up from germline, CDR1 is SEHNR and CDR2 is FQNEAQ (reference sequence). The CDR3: CASSSPRGQYF. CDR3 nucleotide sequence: TGTGCCAGCAGCTCCCCGAGGGGGCAGTACTTC.